These 21 T cell receptor beta chains were sequenced from one sample in a study of T cell responses to AZD1222 COVID-19 vaccine. Only in-frame clones appear in the TCRdb table, and some are missing; sequencing was by immunoSEQ multiplex PCR. The sample comprises about 140,000 clones, around 87% of which are singletons, and under 2% rests with the top ten. This specimen was peripheral blood, taken on day 0 of AZD1222 vaccination. The origin of the receptors is an adult in good health.

V is TRBV6-5 and J is TRBJ2-3; D gene ambiguous. Trimming took off 2 bases at V and 0 bases at J, with 6 bases between the two ends. Germline V gene sequence: CDR1 MNHEY, CDR2 SVGAGI. CDR3 size: 14 residues. The CDR3 sequence: CASSYRLSTDTQYF. CDR3 nucleotide sequence: TGTGCCAGCAGTTACCGACTCAGCACAGATACGCAGTATTTT.

This clone showed up just once. The chain carries TRBV7-8 and TRBJ2-7, with 10 bases identical to TRBD2. Germline V CDR1 and CDR2: SGHVS, FQNEAQ. CDR3 length: 14 amino acids. V shed 3 bases and J 3 bases; nucleotides not matched to a gene: 2. This CDR3 is CASSFSGRVYEQYF. The CDR3 bases are TGTGCCAGCAGCTTCAGCGGGAGGGTCTACGAGCAGTACTTC.

J is TRBJ1-3 and V is TRBV19, with 10 nucleotides matching TRBD1. The ends lost 5 bases at V and 0 bases at J; junction bases unmatched: 7. The CDR3 runs to 17 residues. Germline V gene sequence: CDR1 LNHDA, CDR2 SQIVND (reference sequence). The CDR3 sequence is CASSSDRGRTSGNTIYF. CDR3 coding DNA: TGTGCCAGTAGTTCCGACAGGGGGCGAACCTCTGGAAACACCATATATTTT.

The rearrangement uses TRBV14 and TRBJ1-1; D ambiguous. Looked up from germline, CDR1 is SGHDN and CDR2 is FVKESK. This CDR3 has 13 amino acids. Trimming removed 0 bases at V and 10 bases at J, with 12 bases between. Here the CDR3 reads CASSQDYSLGAFF. In DNA, the CDR3 is TGTGCCAGCAGCCAAGATTACAGTTTGGGAGCTTTCTTT.

J is TRBJ2-7 and V is TRBV7-3; D possibly corresponds to TRBD1 (5 bases). CDR1 is SGHTA, CDR2 FQGTGA, per germline. The CDR3 runs 14 residues. Trimming cost V 5 bases and J 2 bases, with 13 bases left between them. The CDR3 region is CASSPTAQAYEQYF. The CDR3 bases are TGTGCCAGCAGCCCAACCGCACAGGCCTACGAGCAGTACTTC.

The chain is built from TRBV2 and TRBJ1-1, with D hard to call. The CDR3 has 14 residues. Germline-derived CDR1 and CDR2 are SNHLY and FYNNEI. Trimming stripped 6 bases from V and 0 bases from J, with 11 bases between. The CDR3 here is CASRKDGLNTEAFF. CDR3 DNA: TGTGCCAGCAGAAAAGACGGCTTGAACACTGAAGCTTTCTTT.

This clone was picked up a small number of times. This chain connects TRBV7-9 to TRBJ1-2, with TRBD1 matching over 7 bases. The germline V gene encodes CDR1 SEHNR and CDR2 FQNEAQ (reference sequence). After removal of 5 bases from V and 4 bases from J, the junction contained 4 bases not matched to a gene. This CDR3 has 13 residues. Here the CDR3 reads CASSQGQVYGYTF. CDR3 nucleotides: TGTGCCAGCAGCCAAGGACAGGTCTATGGCTACACCTTC.

V usage is TRBV18 and J usage is TRBJ2-7; the D call may be TRBD1 or TRBD2 (6 bases each). With 3 bases removed from V and 0 bases from J, the gap between germline ends came to 15 bases. The germline V gene has CDR1 KGHSH and CDR2 LQKENI. The CDR3 runs to 16 residues. The CDR3 here is CASSPVGGQSSYEQYF. For the CDR3, the DNA is TGTGCCAGCTCACCGGTGGGAGGACAGAGCTCCTACGAGCAGTACTTC.

This clone occurred a few times. J is TRBJ2-1 and V is TRBV19; TRBD2 aligns across 9 bases. Losses at the gene ends were 1 base for V and 9 bases for J; bases not matched to a gene: 16. Germline lookup yields CDR1 LNHDA and CDR2 SQIVND (reference sequence). CDR3 size: 18 residues. CDR3 sequence: CASSIGVGQAGGVGEQFF. CDR3 DNA sequence: TGTGCCAGTAGTATAGGAGTCGGGCAGGCGGGGGGGGTCGGTGAGCAGTTCTTC.

This rearrangement joins TRBV2 to TRBJ1-6; D is ambiguous. This CDR3 region has 15 residues. With 7 bases removed from V and 6 bases from J, the gap between germline ends came to 16 bases. Germline CDR1 reads SNHLY; CDR2 reads FYNNEI. CDR3 residues: CASKNSGLSNSPLHF. CDR3 nucleotides: TGTGCCAGCAAAAATTCAGGACTAAGTAATTCACCCCTCCACTTT. Full variable domain (remainder filled in from reference TRBV2 and TRBJ1-6): EPEVTQTPSHQVTQMGQEVILRCVPISNHLYFYWYRQILGQKVEFLVSFYNNEISEKSEIFDDQFSVERPDGSNFTLKIRSTKLEDSAMYFCASKNSGLSNSPLHFGNGTRLTVT.

The V call is TRBV19, the J call TRBJ1-6; D not certain. Germline CDR1 and CDR2: LNHDA and SQIVND (reference sequence). This CDR3 comprises 14 residues. The V end was cut by 6 bases, the J end by 3 bases, with 9 bases between. The CDR3, as DNA: TGTGCCAGTAGGTTCACAAGCTATAATTCACCCCTCCACTTT. Amino acid sequence: CASRFTSYNSPLHF.

The CDR3 coding sequence is TGTGCCAGTAGTACGGGACGGCCTAATTCACCCCTCCACTTT. Translated: CASSTGRPNSPLHF. V is TRBV19 and J is TRBJ1-6, with D tentatively TRBD1 (5 bases). The ends were cut back, 4 bases at V and 6 bases at J, with 10 bases in the middle. CDR3 length: 14 residues. Germline CDR1 and CDR2: LNHDA and SQIVND (reference sequence).

This clone has only a few counts. The V gene is TRBV25-1, the J gene TRBJ2-1; possibly TRBD2 for D (6 bases). V was clipped by 6 bases and J by 0 bases, with 18 bases between them. CDR1 is MGHDK, CDR2 SYGVNS, per germline. The CDR3 is 17 residues long. CDR3 amino acids: CASSEGSGNYSYNEQFF. CDR3 bases: TGTGCCAGCAGCGAAGGTAGCGGAAACTACTCCTACAATGAGCAGTTCTTC.

The chain joins TRBV7-9 to TRBJ2-3, with 12 positions matching TRBD2. Trimming took 6 bases from V and 5 from J; bases not matched to a gene: 9. In germline, CDR1 is SEHNR, CDR2 FQNEAQ (reference sequence). This CDR3 spans 16 amino acids. The CDR3 is CASRLRTSGTQDTQYF. CDR3 nucleotide sequence: TGTGCCAGCAGGTTACGGACTAGCGGGACTCAAGATACGCAGTATTTT.

V gene TRBV11-3 combines with J gene TRBJ1-1; D gene unclear. The CDR3 has 15 residues. Germline V CDR1 and CDR2: SGHNT, YENEEA. With 3 bases removed from V and 5 bases from J, the gap between germline ends came to 16 bases. CDR3 DNA sequence: TGTGCCAGCAGCTTTAGCCGGCTGGTGTCGACTGAAGCTTTCTTT. This encodes CASSFSRLVSTEAFF.

The chain employs TRBV29-1 and TRBJ2-7; 7 bases map to TRBD1. The CDR3 loop spans 13 amino acids. Trimming removed 6 bases from V and 5 bases from J; junction bases left unmatched: 10. CDR1 is SQVTM and CDR2 is ANQGSEA in the germline V gene. CDR3 nucleotide sequence: TGCAGCGTCCGCCCACAGGGGCTTAACGAGCAGTACTTC. Amino acid sequence: CSVRPQGLNEQYF.

J is TRBJ2-2 and V is TRBV13; D gene uncertain. CDR1 PRHDT and CDR2 FYEKMQ come from the germline V gene (reference sequence). Trimming left V 4 bases short and J 1 base short, with 16 bases between. This CDR3 comprises 17 residues. CDR3 sequence (DNA): TGTGCCAGCAGCTCCCCCCAGGCGCCCTGGAACACCGGGGAGCTGTTTTTT. Protein sequence: CASSSPQAPWNTGELFF.

The V call is TRBV20-1, the J call TRBJ2-1, with TRBD2 matching 9 bases. CDR1 and CDR2 (germline): DFQATT, SNEGSKA (reference sequence). The V and J ends lost 3 bases and 7 bases, in that order; junction bases with no gene match: 16. The CDR3 extends over 17 amino acids. In DNA, the CDR3 is TGCAGTGCTAGTGGCGGACTAGCGTCCCCAACTAATAATGAGCAGTTCTTC. This sequence encodes CSASGGLASPTNNEQFF.

The genes are TRBV7-2 and TRBJ1-1; a weak D match, TRBD1 (6 bases). Germline V gene lookup returns CDR1 SGHTA and CDR2 FQGNSA. The CDR3 sequence is 14 residues long. V lost 6 bases, J lost 5 bases, and 16 bases lay in between. The CDR3: CASSTRTTGTEAFF. CDR3 DNA sequence: TGTGCCAGCAGTACGCGGACCACAGGGACTGAAGCTTTCTTT.

This clone has just one count. The rearrangement links TRBV30 to TRBJ1-1; 8 bases are shared with TRBD1. The CDR3 covers 14 residues. The germline V gene encodes CDR1 GTSNPN and CDR2 SVGIG (reference sequence). The V and J ends lost 3 bases and 3 bases, in that order; junction bases with no gene match: 6. The CDR3 DNA follows: TGTGCCTGGAGAGAAGACAGGGGATACACTGAAGCTTTCTTT. Translation: CAWREDRGYTEAFF.

The chain links TRBV13 to TRBJ1-1; no firm D call. The length of the CDR3 is 14 residues. V was clipped by 1 base and J by 1 base, with 7 bases between them. Germline-derived CDR1 and CDR2 are PRHDT and FYEKMQ (reference sequence). CDR3 in DNA: TGTGCCAGCAGCTTAGCGCTCCAGAACACTGAAGCTTTCTTT. Translation gives CASSLALQNTEAFF.